These T cell receptor beta chains were read from a single sample in a study of blood T cell repertoires in COVID-19. Produced via immunoSEQ multiplex PCR; TCRdb's table is partial and in-frame only. Among fewer than 350,000 clones listed, approximately 90% were seen once. The sample consisted of PBMCs or T cells enriched from blood (not recorded which). These receptors were taken from a middle-aged woman who had recovered from COVID-19. Both conserved end residues are part of each CDR3. A D gene is named only where the DNA matches it firmly. The size of a clone is reported for some rows only, either as once, few or many, or as a class for expanded clones.

V gene	D gene	clone size	J gene	CDR3 DNA	CDR3 protein
TRBV19	-	-	TRBJ1-2	TGTGCCAGTAGTCCTCCGCGGACGCCCAGCGGCGGCTACACCTTC	CASSPPRTPSGGYTF
TRBV24-1	-	-	TRBJ1-1	TGTGCCACCAGATCCGTCGGGCAGGGCGAAGCTTTCTTT	CATRSVGQGEAFF
TRBV7-8	-	-	TRBJ1-4	TGTGCCAGCGGCAGGGAGGCTAATGAAAAACTGTTTTTT	CASGREANEKLFF
TRBV12-3/TRBV12-4	TRBD1	-	TRBJ1-2	TGTGCCAGCAGTCCCGGGACAGACTATGGCTACACCTTC	CASSPGTDYGYTF
TRBV7-9	-	-	TRBJ2-7	TGTGCCAGCAGCTTAGCAGGGGGTTATGAGCAGTACTTC	CASSLAGGYEQYF
TRBV3-1/TRBV3-2	-	-	TRBJ1-5	TGTGCCAGCAGCCAAGGCAGGGGAGTTCAGCCCCAGCATTTT	CASSQGRGVQPQHF
TRBV7-7	-	-	TRBJ1-3	TGTGCTAGCAGCTTTAATCTAGGCGACACCATATATTTT	CASSFNLGDTIYF
TRBV7-3	-	-	TRBJ2-3	TGTGCCAGCAGCTTAAGCGCGGCGATCGCAGATACGCAGTATTTT	CASSLSAAIADTQYF
TRBV18	TRBD1	few	TRBJ2-7	TGTGCCAGCTCAAGGGACAGGGACTACGAGCAGTACTTC	CASSRDRDYEQYF
TRBV10-3	-	-	TRBJ2-1	TGTGCCATCAGTAATCCGTTAACGGGAGAAACCCACAATGAGCAGTTCTTC	CAISNPLTGETHNEQFF
TRBV28	TRBD2	-	TRBJ2-1	TGTGCCAGCAGTTTTCTGACTAGCGGGGGAGATGAGCAGTTCTTC	CASSFLTSGGDEQFF
TRBV6-1	-	-	TRBJ1-4	TGTGCCAGCCGTTCGACTCAGAGCATTAATGAAAAACTGTTTTTT	CASRSTQSINEKLFF
TRBV5-4	TRBD1	-	TRBJ2-5	TGTGCCAGCAGCGTTACAGGGGACCGAGAGACCCAGTACTTC	CASSVTGDRETQYF
TRBV4-3	-	-	TRBJ1-2	TGCGCCAGCAGCCAAGATAGGAGGGGCGGTGAAGGCTACACCTTC	CASSQDRRGGEGYTF
TRBV18	TRBD1	-	TRBJ2-7	TGTGCCAGCTCACTCTACAGCCCGGGACAGGGTTACGAGCAGTACTTC	CASSLYSPGQGYEQYF
TRBV7-3	TRBD2	-	TRBJ2-3	TGTGCCAGCAGCTTAATAACGGGAGGGCAGACAGGACTGGTTCCGAAGAGCACAGATACGCAGTATTTT	CASSLITGGQTGLVPKSTDTQYF
TRBV2	TRBD1	once	TRBJ1-2	TGTGCCAGCAGAGAACAGGGGGCGAGCTCTGGCTACACCTTC	CASREQGASSGYTF
TRBV19	TRBD1	-	TRBJ1-2	TGTGCCAGTAGTATAGCCCGGGACAGGGGCTATGGCTACACCTTC	CASSIARDRGYGYTF
TRBV9	TRBD2	-	TRBJ2-1	TGTGCCAGCAGCGTATGGTCTAGCGGATCGAGCTCCTACAATGAGCAGTTCTTC	CASSVWSSGSSSYNEQFF
TRBV6-5	TRBD1	few	TRBJ2-7	TGTGCCAGCAGAGATACGGGACAGGGCTACGAGCAGTACTTC	CASRDTGQGYEQYF
TRBV2	-	-	TRBJ1-2	TGTGCCAGCAGTGGAACGTTTACCCGGGGGGAAAAAGATGGCTACACCTTC	CASSGTFTRGEKDGYTF
TRBV28	-	-	TRBJ1-6	TGTGCCAGCAAGTCCGGGAGGGGTAATTCACCCCTCCACTTT	CASKSGRGNSPLHF
TRBV6-1	-	-	TRBJ2-7	TGTGCCAGCAGTGAAGCAAGAAGTAGCCGGGAATACGAGCAGTACTTC	CASSEARSSREYEQYF
TRBV25-1	TRBD2	-	TRBJ2-1	TGTGCCAGCAGTGAATATTCAGCGGGAACCTACAATGAGCAGTTCTTC	CASSEYSAGTYNEQFF
TRBV6-6	TRBD2	-	TRBJ2-1	TGTGCCAGCAGTACTAGCGGGAGGGATTCTGAGCAGTTCTTC	CASSTSGRDSEQFF
TRBV25-1	TRBD1	-	TRBJ1-6	TGTGCCAGCACGGGACAGGGCCTTTATAATTCACCCCTCCACTTT	CASTGQGLYNSPLHF
TRBV19	-	-	TRBJ1-1	TGTGCCAGCCGAAGGCCGGGTCCCCTGGGGGGCACTGAAGCTTTCTTT	CASRRPGPLGGTEAFF
TRBV10-3	TRBD2	-	TRBJ2-5	TGTGCCATCAGTGATGGTAGCGGGAGTCCGGGATGGGAGACCCAGTACTTC	CAISDGSGSPGWETQYF
TRBV5-1	TRBD1	-	TRBJ1-2	TGCGCCAGCAGCTTGTCCGGGACAGGGGTCTATGGCTACACCTTC	CASSLSGTGVYGYTF
TRBV19	-	-	TRBJ1-1	TGTGCCATCAAGTCACAGGGCGCGCTGGGTGGGGGCACTGAAGCTTTCTTT	CAIKSQGALGGGTEAFF
TRBV5-1	TRBD1	-	TRBJ2-3	TGCGCCAGCAGCTCGACAGGGGGCAGGGCAGATACGCAGTATTTT	CASSSTGGRADTQYF
TRBV10-2	-	-	TRBJ2-5	TGCGCCAGCAGTCTTGGGGCCCAAGAGACCCAGTACTTC	CASSLGAQETQYF
TRBV19	-	once	TRBJ1-6	TGTGCCAGTAGTACTAACCTAAATTCACCCCTCCACTTT	CASSTNLNSPLHF
TRBV12-3/TRBV12-4	TRBD1	-	TRBJ1-2	TGTGCCAGCAGTGGGGACAGCGATTATGGCTACACCTTC	CASSGDSDYGYTF
TRBV11-2	TRBD1	-	TRBJ2-7	TGTGCCAGCAGCTTAGGGACAGGGAAGAACGAGCAGTACTTC	CASSLGTGKNEQYF
TRBV29-1	TRBD1	-	TRBJ2-1	TGCAGCACAAGAGACAGGGGCGCGGGGAATGAGCAGTTCTTC	CSTRDRGAGNEQFF
TRBV2	-	-	TRBJ2-2	TGTGCCAGCACTGCTATTTCCGGGACATCCACCGGGGAGCTGTTTTTT	CASTAISGTSTGELFF
TRBV7-6	TRBD2	once	TRBJ2-3	TGTGCCAGCAGCTTAGGGGCTAGCGGGACAGTCACAGATACGCAGTATTTT	CASSLGASGTVTDTQYF
TRBV3-1/TRBV3-2	-	-	TRBJ1-6	TGTGCCAGCAGCCAAGCTGGAGGGAGTTCACCCCTCCACTTT	CASSQAGGSSPLHF
TRBV18	TRBD1	-	TRBJ1-2	TGTGCCAGCTCACCGCCGGATGACAGGGGGCATGGCTACACCTTC	CASSPPDDRGHGYTF
TRBV11-2	TRBD1	-	TRBJ1-2	TGTGCCAGCAGCACACTCCTAACAGGGGGCGCGGACTATGGCTACACCTTC	CASSTLLTGGADYGYTF
TRBV29-1	TRBD1	-	TRBJ2-5	TGCAGCGTGGGACAGGTTTGGGGAGAGACCCAGTACTTC	CSVGQVWGETQYF
TRBV7-2	TRBD2	-	TRBJ2-5	TGTGCCAGCAGTCCCTTAGCGGGGGTGGAGACCCAGTACTTC	CASSPLAGVETQYF
TRBV9	-	-	TRBJ2-7	TGTGCCAGCAGCGCACGACAGGCCAACTACGAGCAGTACTTC	CASSARQANYEQYF
TRBV6-5	TRBD1	-	TRBJ2-1	TGTGCCAGCAGTTATTTCCGGGACAGTCCCTACAATGAGCAGTTCTTC	CASSYFRDSPYNEQFF
TRBV6-5	-	-	TRBJ1-1	TGTGCCAGCAGCCGGTTCAGGGACACTGAAGCTTTCTTT	CASSRFRDTEAFF
TRBV7-9	-	-	TRBJ2-7	TGTGCCAGCAGCCCAGAGGCGGGAACCGAGCAGTACTTC	CASSPEAGTEQYF
TRBV30	-	-	TRBJ2-2	TGTGCCTGGAGTACCAACATCTTATACGGGGAGCTGTTTTTT	CAWSTNILYGELFF
TRBV7-3	-	-	TRBJ2-1	TGTGCCAGCAGCACGGACATATACAATGAGCAGTTCTTC	CASSTDIYNEQFF
TRBV3-1/TRBV3-2	TRBD1	-	TRBJ2-7	TGTGCCAGCAGCCAATGGACAGGGTCCTACGAGCAGTACTTC	CASSQWTGSYEQYF
TRBV6-4	TRBD1	-	TRBJ2-3	TGTGCCAGCAGTGAAGAGACAGGGGGCACAGATACGCAGTATTTT	CASSEETGGTDTQYF